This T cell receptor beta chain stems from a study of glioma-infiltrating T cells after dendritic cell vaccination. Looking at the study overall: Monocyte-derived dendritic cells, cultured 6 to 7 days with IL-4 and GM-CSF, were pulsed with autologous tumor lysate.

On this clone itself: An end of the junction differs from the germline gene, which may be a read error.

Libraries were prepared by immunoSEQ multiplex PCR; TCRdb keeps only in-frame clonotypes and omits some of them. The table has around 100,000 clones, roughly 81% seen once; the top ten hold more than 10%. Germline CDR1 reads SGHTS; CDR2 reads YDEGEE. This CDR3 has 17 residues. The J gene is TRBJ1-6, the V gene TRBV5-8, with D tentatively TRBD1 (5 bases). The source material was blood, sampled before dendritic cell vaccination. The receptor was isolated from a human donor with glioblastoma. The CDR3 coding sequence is TGTGCCAGCAGCTCTCCCGGATTGTGGGGCCAAAATTCACCCCCCCACTTT. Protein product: CASSSPGLWGQNSPPHF.